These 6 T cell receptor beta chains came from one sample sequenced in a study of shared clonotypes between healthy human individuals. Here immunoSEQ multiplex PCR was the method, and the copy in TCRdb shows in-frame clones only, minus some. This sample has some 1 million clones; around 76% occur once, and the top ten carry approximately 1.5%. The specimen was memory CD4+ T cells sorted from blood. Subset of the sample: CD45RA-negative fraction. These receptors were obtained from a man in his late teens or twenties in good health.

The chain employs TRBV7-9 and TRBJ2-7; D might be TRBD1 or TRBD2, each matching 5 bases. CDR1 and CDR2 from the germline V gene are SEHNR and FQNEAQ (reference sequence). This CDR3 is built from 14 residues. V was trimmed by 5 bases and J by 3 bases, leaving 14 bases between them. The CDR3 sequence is CASSEGQGFYEQYF. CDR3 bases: TGTGCCAGCAGCGAGGGGCAGGGCTTCTACGAGCAGTACTTC.

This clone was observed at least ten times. CDR3 bases: TGTGCCAGCAGCTTAGATCAAGGACGGGGGGGCCGAGAGACCCAGTACTTC. It is translated as CASSLDQGRGGRETQYF. The chain links TRBV11-2 to TRBJ2-5; 8 bases are a match to TRBD2. The V gene end was trimmed by 0 bases and the J gene end by 4 bases; junction bases not matched to a gene: 10. Germline values: CDR1 SGHAT, CDR2 FQNNGV. This CDR3 has 17 residues.

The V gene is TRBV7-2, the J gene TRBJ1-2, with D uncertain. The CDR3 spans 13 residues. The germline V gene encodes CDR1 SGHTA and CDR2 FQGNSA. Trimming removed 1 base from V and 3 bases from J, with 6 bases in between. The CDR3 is CASSLGSDYGYTF. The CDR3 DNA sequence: TGTGCCAGCAGCTTAGGAAGTGACTATGGCTACACCTTC.

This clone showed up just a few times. The DNA for the CDR3 is TGTGCCACCAGGGAAAGTGAAAAACTGTTTTTT. This translates into CATRESEKLFF. The chain uses TRBV10-3 and TRBJ1-4; weak D call: TRBD1 (5 bases). V was shortened by 10 bases and J by 7 bases, with 10 bases between the two germline ends. The CDR3 spans 11 residues. CDR1 is ENHRY, CDR2 SYGVKD, per germline.

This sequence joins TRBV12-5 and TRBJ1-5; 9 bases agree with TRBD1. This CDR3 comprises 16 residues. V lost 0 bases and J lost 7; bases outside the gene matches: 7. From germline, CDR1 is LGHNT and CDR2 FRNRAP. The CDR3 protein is CASGLVVTGGGQPQHF. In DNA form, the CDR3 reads TGTGCTAGTGGTTTGGTAGTGACAGGGGGGGGACAGCCCCAGCATTTT.

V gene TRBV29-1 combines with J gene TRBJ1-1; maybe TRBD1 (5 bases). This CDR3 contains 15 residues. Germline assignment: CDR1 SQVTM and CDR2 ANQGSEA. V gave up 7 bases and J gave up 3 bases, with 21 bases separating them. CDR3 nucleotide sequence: TGCAGCGCCCAGGGACCCTGGTCTAGGGACACTGAAGCTTTCTTT. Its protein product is CSAQGPWSRDTEAFF.